This TCR beta chain stems from a study of T cells in Graves' hyperthyroidism and ophthalmopathy. J was trimmed by 3 bases and V by 6 bases; bases with no gene match: 8. Germline V gene sequence: CDR1 SGHAT, CDR2 FQNNGV. This CDR3 is built from 15 residues. This clonotype was seen at least ten times. Amplified TCR beta CDR3 regions came from RNA transcripts. The HTBI primer set served for first-round RT-PCR of the TCR CDR3. TCRdb re-called the multiplex PCR reads with MiXCR, one entry per CDR3 protein. The sample carries about 690,000 distinct CDR3 sequences, roughly 17% recorded once. The chain uses TRBV11-2 and TRBJ2-1, with 7 bases lining up with TRBD2. The clonotype originates from a man aged 45 to 65 with Graves' hyperthyroidism. The sample taken for sequencing was blood. The CDR3 coding sequence is TGTGCCAGCAGATTTGGCGGGAGAGGCTACAATGAGCAGTTCTTC. Amino acids: CASRFGGRGYNEQFF.